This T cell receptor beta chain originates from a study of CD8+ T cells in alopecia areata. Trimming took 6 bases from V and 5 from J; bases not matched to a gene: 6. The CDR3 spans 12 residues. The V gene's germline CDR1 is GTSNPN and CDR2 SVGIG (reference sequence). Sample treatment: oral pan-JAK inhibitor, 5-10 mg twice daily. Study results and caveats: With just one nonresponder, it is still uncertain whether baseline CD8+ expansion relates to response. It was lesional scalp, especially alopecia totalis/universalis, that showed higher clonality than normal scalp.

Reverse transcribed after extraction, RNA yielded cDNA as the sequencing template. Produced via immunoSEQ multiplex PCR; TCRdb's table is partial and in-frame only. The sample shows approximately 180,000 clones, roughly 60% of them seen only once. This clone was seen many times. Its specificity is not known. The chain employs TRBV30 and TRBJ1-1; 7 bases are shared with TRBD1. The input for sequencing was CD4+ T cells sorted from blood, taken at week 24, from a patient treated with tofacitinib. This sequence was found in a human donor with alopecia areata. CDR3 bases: TGTGCCTGCAAAACACAGGGGACTGAAGCTTTCTTT. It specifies CACKTQGTEAFF.